This T cell receptor (beta chain) was obtained from a study of OX40 agonist ivuxolimab in advanced cancers. CDR1 is SGHNT, CDR2 YENEEA, per germline. The CDR3 is 14 amino acids. V lost 2 bases, J lost 0 bases, and 7 bases lay in between. Study results and caveats: Within 6 weeks, CD4+ and CD8+ blood T cells expanded clonally at 0.1 to 3.0 mg/kg.

This table comes from immunoSEQ multiplex PCR, and its TCRdb copy is limited to in-frame clones, with some not included. The profile shows 50,000 to 65,000 clones, roughly 86% of them singletons. Regarding this clone: Its antigen is not identified.

The chain links TRBV11-3 to TRBJ1-1; possible D gene TRBD1, 6 bases. This TCR derives from an adult with an advanced solid tumor such as melanoma, head and neck, liver or kidney cancer. The source material was CD4+ or CD8+ T cells sorted from blood, sampled in a trial of the OX40 agonist ivuxolimab. Here the CDR3 reads CASSLQGMNTEAFF. The CDR3 DNA reads TGTGCCAGCAGCTTACAGGGGATGAACACTGAAGCTTTCTTT.